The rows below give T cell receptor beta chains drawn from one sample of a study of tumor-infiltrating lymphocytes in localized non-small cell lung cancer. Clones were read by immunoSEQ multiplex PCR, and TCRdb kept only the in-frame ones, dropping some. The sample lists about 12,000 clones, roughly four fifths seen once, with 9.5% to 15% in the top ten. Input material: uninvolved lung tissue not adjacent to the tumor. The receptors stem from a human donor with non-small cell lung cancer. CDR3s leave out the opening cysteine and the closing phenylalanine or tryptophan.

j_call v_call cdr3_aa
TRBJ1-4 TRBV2 ASTPDRANEKLF
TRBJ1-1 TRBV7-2 ASSLRQGAGTEAF
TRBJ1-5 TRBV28 ASSAAGGSNQPQH
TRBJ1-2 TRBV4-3 ASSHYPEGGLAGYT
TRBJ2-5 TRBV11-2 ASSFAGRGETQY
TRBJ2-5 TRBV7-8 ASSLALLGRDREETQY
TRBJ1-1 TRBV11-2 ASSLDRGGTEAF
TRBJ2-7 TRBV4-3 ASSQGSEQY
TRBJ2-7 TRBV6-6 ASSYSDGEQY
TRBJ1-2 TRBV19 ASSALSQGYT
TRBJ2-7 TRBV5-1 ASSHPGTGDYEQY
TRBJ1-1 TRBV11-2 ASSLDRGGIGFAEAF
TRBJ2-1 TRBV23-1 ASRVTSRF
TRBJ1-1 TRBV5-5 ASSSKKDSPGATEAF
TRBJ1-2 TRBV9 ASSVEGSGAYGYT
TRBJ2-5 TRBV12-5 ASGIRTSGIKETQY
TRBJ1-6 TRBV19 ASSISRGPLH
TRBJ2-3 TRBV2 ASSEGGGGPTDTQY
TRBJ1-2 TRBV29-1 SGKETAEGYT
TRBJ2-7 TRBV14 ASRGQGLSHEQY
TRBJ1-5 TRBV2 ASSAGQGNQPQH
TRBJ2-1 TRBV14 ASSQSTWGDNEQF
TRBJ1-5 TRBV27 ASRPSGLLRGEPQH
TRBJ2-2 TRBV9 ASSDRATGELF
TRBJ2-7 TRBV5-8 ASRGTVSYEQY
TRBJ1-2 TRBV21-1 ASSKAGSIGVHT
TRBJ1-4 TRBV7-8 ASSLARVANEKLF
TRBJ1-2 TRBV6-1 ASSRAGQGYT
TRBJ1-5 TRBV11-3 ASSLEGQSRQPQH
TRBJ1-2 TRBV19 ASTSREANNYGYT
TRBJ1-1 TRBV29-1 SAADPKNTEAF
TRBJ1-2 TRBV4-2 ASRADEGGYT
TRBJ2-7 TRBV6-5 ASRGTSPYEQY
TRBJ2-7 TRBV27 ASSKDRSPYEEY
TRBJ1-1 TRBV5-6 ASTRESYEAF
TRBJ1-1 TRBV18 ASSLSGDTEAF
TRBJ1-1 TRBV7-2 ASSPDRVGLGTEAF
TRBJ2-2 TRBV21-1 ASPEGFTGELF
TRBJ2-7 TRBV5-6 ASSSVLTGGSSSYEQY
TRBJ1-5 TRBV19 ASTGQISNQPQH
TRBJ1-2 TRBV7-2 ASSLTYGNYGYT
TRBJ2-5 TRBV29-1 SVEVDRGSMRETQY
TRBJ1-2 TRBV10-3 AISEGQSYGYT
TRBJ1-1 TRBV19 ASTDRWGTEAF
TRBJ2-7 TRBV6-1 ASSTGQANSYEQY
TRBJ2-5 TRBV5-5 ASSQRGGLWTGETQY
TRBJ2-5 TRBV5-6 ASSLAAGLGNVMETQY
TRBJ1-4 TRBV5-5 ASSLAGGQGNEKLF
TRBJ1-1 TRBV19 ASSMGGSMKNTEAF
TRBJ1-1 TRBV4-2 ASSQVLDTQAF
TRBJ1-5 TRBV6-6 ASNERTQPGPQH
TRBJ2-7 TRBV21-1 ASSKGKGGGLTYEQY
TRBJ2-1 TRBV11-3 ASSLVQGRGNEQF